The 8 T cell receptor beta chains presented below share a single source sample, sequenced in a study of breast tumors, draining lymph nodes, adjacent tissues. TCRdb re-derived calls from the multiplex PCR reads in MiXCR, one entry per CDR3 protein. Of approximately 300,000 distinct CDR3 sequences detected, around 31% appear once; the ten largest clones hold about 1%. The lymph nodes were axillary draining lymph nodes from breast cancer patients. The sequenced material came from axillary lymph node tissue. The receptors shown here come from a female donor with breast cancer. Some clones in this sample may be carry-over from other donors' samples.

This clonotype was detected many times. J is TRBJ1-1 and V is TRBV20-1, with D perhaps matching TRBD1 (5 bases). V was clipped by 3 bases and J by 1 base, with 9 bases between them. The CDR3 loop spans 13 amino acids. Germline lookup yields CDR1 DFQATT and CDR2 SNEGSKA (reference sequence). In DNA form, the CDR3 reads TGCAGTGCTAGGGTGGGGGGGAACACTGAAGCTTTCTTT. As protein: CSARVGGNTEAFF.

The CDR3 loop is CAINSDRGYTEAFF. The CDR3 coding sequence is TGTGCCATCAACAGTGACAGGGGGTACACTGAAGCTTTCTTT. The J gene is TRBJ1-1, the V gene TRBV10-3; 9 bases agree with TRBD1. This CDR3 has 14 residues. The trim removed 7 bases at V and 3 bases at J, leaving 6 bases unmatched. CDR1 is ENHRY and CDR2 is SYGVKD in the germline V gene.

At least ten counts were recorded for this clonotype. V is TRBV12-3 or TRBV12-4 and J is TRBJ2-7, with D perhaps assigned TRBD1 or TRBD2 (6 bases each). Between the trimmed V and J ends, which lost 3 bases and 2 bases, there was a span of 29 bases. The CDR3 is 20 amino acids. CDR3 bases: TGTGCCAGCAGTTTCCCCAGGGGACTCCCCTTCGGGCGGAGTACCTACGAGCAGTACTTC. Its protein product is CASSFPRGLPFGRSTYEQYF.

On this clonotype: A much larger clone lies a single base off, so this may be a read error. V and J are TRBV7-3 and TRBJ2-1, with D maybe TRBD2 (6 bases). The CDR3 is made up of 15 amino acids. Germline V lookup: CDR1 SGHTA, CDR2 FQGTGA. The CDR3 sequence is CASSGRAGSYNEQLF. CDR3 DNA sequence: TGTGCCAGCAGCGGCAGGGCGGGGTCCTACAATGAGCAGCTCTTC.

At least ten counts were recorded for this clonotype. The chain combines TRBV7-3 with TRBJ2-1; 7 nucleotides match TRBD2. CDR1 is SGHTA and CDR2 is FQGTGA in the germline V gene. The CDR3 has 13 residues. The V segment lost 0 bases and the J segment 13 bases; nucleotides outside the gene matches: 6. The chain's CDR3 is CASSLTPTSSQFF. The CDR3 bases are TGTGCCAGCAGCTTAACGCCGACTAGCTCCCAGTTCTTC.

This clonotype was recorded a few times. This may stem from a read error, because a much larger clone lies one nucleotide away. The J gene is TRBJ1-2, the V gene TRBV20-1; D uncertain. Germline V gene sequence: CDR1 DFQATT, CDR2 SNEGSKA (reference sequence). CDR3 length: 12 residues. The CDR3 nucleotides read TGCAGCTGGGAGGGAATTAACTATGGCTCCACCTTC. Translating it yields CSWEGINYGSTF.

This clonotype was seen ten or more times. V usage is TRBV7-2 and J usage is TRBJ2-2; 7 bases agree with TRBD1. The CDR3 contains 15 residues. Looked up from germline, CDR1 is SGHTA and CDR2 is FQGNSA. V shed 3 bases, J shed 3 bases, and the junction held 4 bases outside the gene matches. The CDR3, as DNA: TGTGCCAGCAGCTTTGGGACAGTCGACACCGGGGAGCTGTTTTTT. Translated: CASSFGTVDTGELFF.

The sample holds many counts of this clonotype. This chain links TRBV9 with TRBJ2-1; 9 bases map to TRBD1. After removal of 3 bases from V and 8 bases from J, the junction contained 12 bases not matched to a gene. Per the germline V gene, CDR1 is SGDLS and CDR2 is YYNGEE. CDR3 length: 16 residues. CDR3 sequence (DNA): TGTGCCAGCAGCGGCCCAACAGGGGGCGCAGGGGATGAGCAGTTCTTC. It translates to CASSGPTGGAGDEQFF. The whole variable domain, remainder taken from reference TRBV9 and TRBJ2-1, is DSGVTQTPKHLITATGQRVTLRCSPRSGDLSVYWYQQSLDQGLQFLIQYYNGEERAKGNILERFSAQQFPDLHSELNLSSLELGDSALYFCASSGPTGGAGDEQFFGPGTRLTVL.